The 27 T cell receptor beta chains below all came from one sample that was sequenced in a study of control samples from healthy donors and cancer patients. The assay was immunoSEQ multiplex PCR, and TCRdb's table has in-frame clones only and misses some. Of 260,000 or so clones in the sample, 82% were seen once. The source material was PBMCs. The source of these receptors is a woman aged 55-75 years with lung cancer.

CDR3 protein: CAWSVGQPQHF. The CDR3 nucleotides are TGTGCCTGGAGTGTGGGTCAGCCCCAGCATTTT. The rearrangement links TRBV30 to TRBJ1-5, with D uncertain. The CDR3 has 11 amino acids. From germline, CDR1 is GTSNPN and CDR2 SVGIG (reference sequence). Trimming left V 0 bases short and J 6 bases short, with 3 bases between.

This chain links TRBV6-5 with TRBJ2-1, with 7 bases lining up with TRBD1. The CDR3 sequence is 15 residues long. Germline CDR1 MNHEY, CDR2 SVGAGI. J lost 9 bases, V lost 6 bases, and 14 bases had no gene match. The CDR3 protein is CASSPQTGIKGEQFF. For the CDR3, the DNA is TGTGCCAGCAGCCCCCAGACAGGGATCAAAGGTGAGCAGTTCTTC.

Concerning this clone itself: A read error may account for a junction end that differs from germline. CDR3 region: CASSTRPSF. The CDR3 DNA follows: TGTGCCAGTAGCACCCGACCGAGCTTC. The chain uses TRBV19 and TRBJ2-7; D remains ambiguous. The CDR3 totals 9 residues. Germline V lookup: CDR1 LNHDA, CDR2 SQIVND (reference sequence).

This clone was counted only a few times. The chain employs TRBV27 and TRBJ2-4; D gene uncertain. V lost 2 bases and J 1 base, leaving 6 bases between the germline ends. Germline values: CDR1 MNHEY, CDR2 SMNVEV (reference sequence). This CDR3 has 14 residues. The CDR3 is CASSLGRAKNIQYF. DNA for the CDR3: TGTGCCAGCAGTTTAGGGCGGGCCAAAAACATTCAGTACTTC.

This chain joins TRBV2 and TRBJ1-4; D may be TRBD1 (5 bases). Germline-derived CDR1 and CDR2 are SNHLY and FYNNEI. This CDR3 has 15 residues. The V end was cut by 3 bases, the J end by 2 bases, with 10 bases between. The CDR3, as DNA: TGTGCCAGCAGTGATTCCCGACAGACTAATGAAAAACTGTTTTTT. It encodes CASSDSRQTNEKLFF.

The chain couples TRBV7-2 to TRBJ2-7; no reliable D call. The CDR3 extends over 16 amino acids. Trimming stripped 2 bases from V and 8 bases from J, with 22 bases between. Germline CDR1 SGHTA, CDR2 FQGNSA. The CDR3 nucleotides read TGTGCCAGCAGCTTACAATCCGTGCGGATCACTACGCAGCAGTACTTC. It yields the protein CASSLQSVRITTQQYF.

CDR3 sequence: CASSLRDNNEQYF. CDR3 nucleotides: TGTGCCAGCAGCCTCCGGGACAATAACGAGCAGTACTTC. The chain is built from TRBV5-4 and TRBJ2-7, with D possibly TRBD1 on 6 matching bases. CDR3 length: 13 residues. Germline values: CDR1 SGHNT, CDR2 YYREEE (reference sequence). Trimming took off 4 bases at V and 5 bases at J, with 13 bases between the two ends. Supplemented by reference TRBV5-4 and TRBJ2-7, the full variable domain reads ETGVTQSPTHLIKTRGQQVTLRCSSQSGHNTVSWYQQALGQGPQFIFQYYREEENGRGNFPPRFSGLQFPNYSSELNVNALELDDSALYLCASSLRDNNEQYFGPGTRLTVT.

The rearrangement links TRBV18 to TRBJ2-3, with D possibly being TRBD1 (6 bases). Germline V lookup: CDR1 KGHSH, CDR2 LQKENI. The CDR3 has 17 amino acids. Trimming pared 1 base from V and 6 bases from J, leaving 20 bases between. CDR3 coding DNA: TGTGCCAGCTCACCACGGGCAGGGGCTCTAAGTCCGGATACGCAGTATTTT. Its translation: CASSPRAGALSPDTQYF.

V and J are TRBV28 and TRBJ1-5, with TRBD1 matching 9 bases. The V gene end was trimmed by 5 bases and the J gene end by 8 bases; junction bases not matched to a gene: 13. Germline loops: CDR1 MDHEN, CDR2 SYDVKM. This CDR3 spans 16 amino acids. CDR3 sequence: CASSTTEQGARKPQHF. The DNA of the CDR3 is TGTGCCAGCAGTACGACCGAACAGGGGGCAAGAAAGCCCCAGCATTTT. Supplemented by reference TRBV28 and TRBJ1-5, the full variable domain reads DVKVTQSSRYLVKRTGEKVFLECVQDMDHENMFWYRQDPGLGLRLIYFSYDVKMKEKGDIPEGYSVSREKKERFSLILESASTNQTSMYLCASSTTEQGARKPQHFGDGTRLSIL.

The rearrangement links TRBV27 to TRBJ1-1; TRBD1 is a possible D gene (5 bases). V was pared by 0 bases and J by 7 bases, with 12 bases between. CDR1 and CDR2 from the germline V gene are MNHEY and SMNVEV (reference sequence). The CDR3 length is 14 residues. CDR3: CASSLSRQYLEAFF. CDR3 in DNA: TGTGCCAGCAGTTTATCGCGACAGTACCTTGAAGCTTTCTTT.

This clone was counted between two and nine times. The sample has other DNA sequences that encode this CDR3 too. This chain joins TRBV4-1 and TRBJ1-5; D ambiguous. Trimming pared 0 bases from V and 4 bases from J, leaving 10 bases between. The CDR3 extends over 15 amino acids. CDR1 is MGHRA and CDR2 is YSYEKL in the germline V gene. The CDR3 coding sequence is TGCGCCAGCAGCCAAGATGGTCAATTGAATCAGCCCCAGCATTTT. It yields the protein CASSQDGQLNQPQHF.

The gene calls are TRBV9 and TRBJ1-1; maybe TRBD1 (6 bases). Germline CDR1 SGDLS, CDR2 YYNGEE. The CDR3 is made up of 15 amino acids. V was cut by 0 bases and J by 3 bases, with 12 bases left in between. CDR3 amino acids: CASSVGTGFDTEAFF. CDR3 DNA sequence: TGTGCCAGCAGCGTAGGAACAGGGTTTGACACTGAAGCTTTCTTT.

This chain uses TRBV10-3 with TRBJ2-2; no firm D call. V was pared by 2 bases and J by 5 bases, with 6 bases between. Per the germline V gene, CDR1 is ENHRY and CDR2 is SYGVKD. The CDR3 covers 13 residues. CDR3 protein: CAISETLTGELFF. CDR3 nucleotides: TGTGCCATCAGTGAGACTCTTACCGGGGAGCTGTTTTTT.

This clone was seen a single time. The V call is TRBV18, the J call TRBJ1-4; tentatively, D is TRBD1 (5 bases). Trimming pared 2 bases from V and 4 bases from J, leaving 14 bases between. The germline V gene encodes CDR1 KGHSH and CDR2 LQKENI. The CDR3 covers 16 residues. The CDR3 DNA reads TGTGCCAGCTCACCAAGGATCCAGGGAGGTAATGAAAAACTGTTTTTT. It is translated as CASSPRIQGGNEKLFF.

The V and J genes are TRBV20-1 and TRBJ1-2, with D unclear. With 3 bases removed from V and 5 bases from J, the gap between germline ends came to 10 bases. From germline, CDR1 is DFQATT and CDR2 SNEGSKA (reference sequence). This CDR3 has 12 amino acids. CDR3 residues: CSASPGEYGYTF. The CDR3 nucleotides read TGCAGTGCTAGTCCGGGCGAATATGGCTACACCTTC.

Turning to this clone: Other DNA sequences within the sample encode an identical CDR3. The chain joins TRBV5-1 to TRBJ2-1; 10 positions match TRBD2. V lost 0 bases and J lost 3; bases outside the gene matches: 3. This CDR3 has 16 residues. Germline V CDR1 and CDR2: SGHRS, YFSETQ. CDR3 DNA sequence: TGCGCCAGCAGCTTGGATTTAGCGGGGGGCTACAATGAGCAGTTCTTC. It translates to CASSLDLAGGYNEQFF.

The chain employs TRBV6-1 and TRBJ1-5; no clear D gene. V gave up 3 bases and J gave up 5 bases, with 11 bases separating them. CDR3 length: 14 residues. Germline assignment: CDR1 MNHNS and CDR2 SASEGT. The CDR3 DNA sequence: TGTGCCAGCAGTGAGATGAGAGCCTATCAGCCCCAGCATTTT. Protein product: CASSEMRAYQPQHF.

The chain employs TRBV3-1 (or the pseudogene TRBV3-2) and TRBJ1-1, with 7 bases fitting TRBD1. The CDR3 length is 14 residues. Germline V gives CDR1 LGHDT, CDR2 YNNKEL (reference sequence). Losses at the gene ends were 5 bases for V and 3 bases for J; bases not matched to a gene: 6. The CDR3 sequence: CASSFRGADTEAFF. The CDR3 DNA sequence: TGTGCCAGCAGCTTCAGGGGGGCGGACACTGAAGCTTTCTTT.

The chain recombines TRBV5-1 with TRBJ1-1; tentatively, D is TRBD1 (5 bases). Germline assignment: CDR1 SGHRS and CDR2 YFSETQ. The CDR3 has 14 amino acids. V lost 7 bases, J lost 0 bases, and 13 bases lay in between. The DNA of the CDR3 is TGCGCCAGCGGAATCGGGGGGGTGAACACTGAAGCTTTCTTT. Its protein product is CASGIGGVNTEAFF.

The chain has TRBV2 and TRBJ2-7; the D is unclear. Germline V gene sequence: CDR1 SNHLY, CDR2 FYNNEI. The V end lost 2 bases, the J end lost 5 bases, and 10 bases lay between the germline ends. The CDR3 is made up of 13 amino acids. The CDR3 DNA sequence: TGTGCCAGCAGTGAAAGGTTCTATAACGAGCAGTACTTC. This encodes CASSERFYNEQYF. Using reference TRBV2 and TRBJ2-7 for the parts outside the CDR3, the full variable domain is EPEVTQTPSHQVTQMGQEVILRCVPISNHLYFYWYRQILGQKVEFLVSFYNNEISEKSEIFDDQFSVERPDGSNFTLKIRSTKLEDSAMYFCASSERFYNEQYFGPGTRLTVT.

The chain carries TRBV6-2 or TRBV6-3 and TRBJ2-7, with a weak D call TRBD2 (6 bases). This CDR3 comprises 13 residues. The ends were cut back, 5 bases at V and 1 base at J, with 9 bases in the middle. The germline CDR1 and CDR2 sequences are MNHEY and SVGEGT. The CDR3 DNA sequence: TGTGCCAGCAGTCGGGAGATGTCCTACGAGCAGTACTTC. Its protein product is CASSREMSYEQYF.

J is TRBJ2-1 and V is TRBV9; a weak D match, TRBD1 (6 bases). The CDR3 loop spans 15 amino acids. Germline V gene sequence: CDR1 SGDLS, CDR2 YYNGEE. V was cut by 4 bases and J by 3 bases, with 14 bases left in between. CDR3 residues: CASSSEQGYYNEQFF. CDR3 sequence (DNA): TGTGCCAGCAGCTCCGAGCAGGGGTACTACAATGAGCAGTTCTTC.

DNA for the CDR3: TGCGCCAGCAGCCCAGACCACTATTCCTCCTACAATGAGCAGTTCTTC. Its protein is CASSPDHYSSYNEQFF. The chain joins TRBV5-1 to TRBJ2-1; D not resolved. Trimming removed 4 bases from V and 0 bases from J, with 14 bases in between. The CDR3 loop spans 16 amino acids. Germline lookup yields CDR1 SGHRS and CDR2 YFSETQ.

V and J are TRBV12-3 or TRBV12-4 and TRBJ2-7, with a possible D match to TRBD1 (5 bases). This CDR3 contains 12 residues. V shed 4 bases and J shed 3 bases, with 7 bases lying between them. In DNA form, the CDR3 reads TGTGCCAGCAGTTCCAGGGTCTACGAGCAGTACTTC. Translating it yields CASSSRVYEQYF.

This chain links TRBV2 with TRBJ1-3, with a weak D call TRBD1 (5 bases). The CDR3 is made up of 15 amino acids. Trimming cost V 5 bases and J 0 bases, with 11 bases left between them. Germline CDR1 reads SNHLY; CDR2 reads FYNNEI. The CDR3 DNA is TGTGCCAGCAGTTTAGGACAAAGCTCTGGAAACACCATATATTTT. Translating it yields CASSLGQSSGNTIYF.

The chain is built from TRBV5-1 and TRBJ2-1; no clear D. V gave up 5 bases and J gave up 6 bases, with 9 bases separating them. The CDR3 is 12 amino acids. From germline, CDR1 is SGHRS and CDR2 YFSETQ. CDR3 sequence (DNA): TGCGCCAGCAGACAGCAATTCAATGAGCAGTTCTTC. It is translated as CASRQQFNEQFF.

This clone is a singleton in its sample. The chain's CDR3 is CASTLTGNTEAFF. As DNA, the CDR3 is TGTGCCAGCACCCTAACAGGGAACACTGAAGCTTTCTTT. The chain employs TRBV3-1 (or the pseudogene TRBV3-2) and TRBJ1-1; D is possibly TRBD1 (5 bases). Per germline, CDR1 LGHDT and CDR2 YNNKEL (reference sequence). V dropped 7 bases and J dropped 1 base, with 10 bases sitting between them. The CDR3 length is 13 residues.